The 26 T cell receptor beta chains presented below share a single source sample, sequenced in a study of shared clonotypes between healthy human individuals. The assay was immunoSEQ multiplex PCR, and TCRdb's table has in-frame clones only and misses some. This sample has around 510,000 clones, with around 95% found just once. The sequencing sample was made of naive CD4+ T cells sorted from blood. As for subset: CD45RA+ positively selected. All receptors derive from a woman in her twenties or thirties in good health.

V usage is TRBV7-9 and J usage is TRBJ2-6, with 8 bases fitting TRBD2. The trim removed 6 bases at V and 2 bases at J, leaving 6 bases unmatched. CDR1 is SEHNR and CDR2 is FQNEAQ in the germline V gene (reference sequence). CDR3 length: 16 residues. CDR3 nucleotide sequence: TGTGCCAGCAGTCCCGGGGGGGCGGCTGGGGCCAACGTCCTGACTTTC. This gives the protein CASSPGGAAGANVLTF. Based on the CDR3 plus reference TRBV7-9 and TRBJ2-6, the full variable domain is DTGVSQNPRHKITKRGQNVTFRCDPISEHNRLYWYRQTLGQGPEFLTYFQNEAQLEKSRLLSDRFSAERPKGSFSTLEIQRTEQGDSAMYLCASSPGGAAGANVLTFGAGSRLTVL.

The J gene is TRBJ2-5, the V gene TRBV19; 12 bases map to TRBD2. V lost 9 bases, J lost 5 bases, and 10 bases stayed unmatched. CDR3 length: 15 residues. The germline CDR1 and CDR2 sequences are LNHDA and SQIVND (reference sequence). CDR3 sequence reads: CASPLAGGQGETQYF. CDR3 in DNA: TGTGCCAGCCCACTAGCGGGAGGACAGGGGGAGACCCAGTACTTC.

This rearrangement joins TRBV5-4 to TRBJ2-7, with unresolved D. The V end lost 0 bases, the J end lost 2 bases, and 9 bases lay between the germline ends. Looked up from germline, CDR1 is SGHNT and CDR2 is YYREEE (reference sequence). This CDR3 comprises 14 residues. Here the CDR3 DNA reads TGTGCCAGCAGCTTGGGTAGGAATGCCTACGAGCAGTACTTC. Translated: CASSLGRNAYEQYF.

V gene TRBV2 combines with J gene TRBJ2-2; TRBD2 might be the D (5 bases). CDR1 SNHLY and CDR2 FYNNEI come from the germline V gene. V lost 4 bases and J lost 5, with 17 bases in between. The CDR3 has 16 residues. CDR3 DNA: TGTGCCAGCAGTGGTGGACTTTCGGGTTTAACCGGGGAGCTGTTTTTT. Translating it yields CASSGGLSGLTGELFF.

V is TRBV28 and J is TRBJ2-1; TRBD2 agrees at 9 bases. This CDR3 contains 17 residues. With 7 bases clipped from V and 8 bases from J, the junction kept 18 bases outside the gene matches. The germline V gene has CDR1 MDHEN and CDR2 SYDVKM. The CDR3 sequence is CASKGSLAGGPLDEQFF. As DNA, the CDR3 is TGTGCCAGCAAGGGGAGTCTGGCGGGAGGGCCTCTGGATGAGCAGTTCTTC.

This sequence joins TRBV18 and TRBJ2-7; TRBD2 is a possible D gene (5 bases). V was clipped by 0 bases and J by 2 bases, with 11 bases between them. Germline V gives CDR1 KGHSH, CDR2 LQKENI. The CDR3 runs 15 residues. The CDR3 DNA reads TGTGCCAGCTCACCACCTAATGGGAGTCCCTACGAGCAGTACTTC. As protein: CASSPPNGSPYEQYF.

The genes are TRBV6-1 and TRBJ2-7, with TRBD2 matching 9 bases. CDR3 size: 19 residues. The ends lost 3 bases at V and 5 bases at J; junction bases unmatched: 20. CDR1 is MNHNS and CDR2 is SASEGT in the germline V gene. The CDR3 nucleotides read TGTGCCAGCAGTGACACTCATGGTATCTATAGCGGGAGACTCCACGAGCAGTACTTC. Its protein is CASSDTHGIYSGRLHEQYF.

V gene TRBV29-1 combines with J gene TRBJ1-2; TRBD1 aligns across 10 bases. CDR3 length: 13 residues. Germline V gives CDR1 SQVTM, CDR2 ANQGSEA. The V and J ends lost 4 bases and 8 bases, in that order; junction bases with no gene match: 7. The CDR3 region has the DNA TGCAGCGTTGCTCGACAGGGGGCAAGAGGCTACACCTTC. Encoded protein: CSVARQGARGYTF.

The chain carries TRBV5-1 and TRBJ2-5, with 12 bases matching TRBD2. Germline CDR1 and CDR2: SGHRS and YFSETQ. After removal of 0 bases from V and 11 bases from J, the junction contained 14 bases not matched to a gene. This CDR3 is 17 amino acids long. CDR3 coding DNA: TGCGCCAGCAGCTTGGATTGGGCTAGCGGGAGGGCGAGGGAGCAGTACTTC. It is translated as CASSLDWASGRAREQYF.

The chain has TRBV7-6 and TRBJ1-2; D is unresolved. V lost 3 bases, J lost 5 bases, and 10 bases lay in between. In germline, CDR1 is SGHVS, CDR2 FNYEAQ. CDR3 size: 13 residues. CDR3: CASSFGDLYGYTF. CDR3 DNA sequence: TGTGCCAGCAGCTTCGGAGATTTATATGGCTACACCTTC. The full variable domain, its missing parts supplied by reference TRBV7-6 and TRBJ1-2, is GAGVSQSPRYKVTKRGQDVALRCDPISGHVSLYWYRQALGQGPEFLTYFNYEAQQDKSGLPNDRFSAERPEGSISTLTIQRTEQRDSAMYRCASSFGDLYGYTFGSGTRLTVV.

The CDR3: CASNPPPGGVTEAFF. The CDR3 bases are TGTGCCAGCAACCCTCCCCCAGGGGGGGTCACTGAAGCTTTCTTT. The chain has TRBV7-9 and TRBJ1-1, with 7 positions matching TRBD1. The CDR3 sequence is 15 residues long. The ends lost 7 bases at V and 4 bases at J; junction bases unmatched: 12. Per the germline V gene, CDR1 is SEHNR and CDR2 is FQNEAQ (reference sequence).

The chain is built from TRBV27 and TRBJ1-6; TRBD1 matches 9 bases. From germline, CDR1 is MNHEY and CDR2 SMNVEV (reference sequence). The ends lost 6 bases at V and 6 bases at J; junction bases unmatched: 3. This CDR3 region has 14 residues. In DNA, the CDR3 is TGTGCCAGCAGAGTGGACAGGGGTAATTCACCCCTCCACTTT. This translates into CASRVDRGNSPLHF.

The chain uses TRBV6-1 and TRBJ2-5; no clear D gene. From germline, CDR1 is MNHNS and CDR2 SASEGT. Trimming left V 1 base short and J 3 bases short, with 9 bases between. CDR3 length equals 14 residues. The chain's CDR3 is CASSEGPLEETQYF. The CDR3 nucleotides read TGTGCCAGCAGTGAAGGCCCCCTGGAAGAGACCCAGTACTTC.

This rearrangement joins TRBV19 to TRBJ2-5, with 10 nucleotides matching TRBD2. V lost 3 bases and J lost 5; bases outside the gene matches: 3. Looked up from germline, CDR1 is LNHDA and CDR2 is SQIVND (reference sequence). The CDR3 spans 14 residues. The CDR3 region is CASSIKREGETQYF. CDR3 bases: TGTGCCAGTAGTATCAAGCGGGAGGGGGAGACCCAGTACTTC.

In this sample, this clone turned up once. The rearrangement links TRBV6-1 to TRBJ1-1; no firm D call. This CDR3 region has 13 residues. Germline CDR1 reads MNHNS; CDR2 reads SASEGT. V was cut by 5 bases and J by 5 bases, with 12 bases left in between. CDR3 nucleotide sequence: TGTGCCAGCAGTTCCCAAGGGCGGACTGAAGCTTTCTTT. This gives the protein CASSSQGRTEAFF.

This sequence joins TRBV7-2 and TRBJ2-3; D remains ambiguous. The CDR3 is made up of 12 amino acids. V was pared by 3 bases and J by 2 bases, with 3 bases between. Germline V gene sequence: CDR1 SGHTA, CDR2 FQGNSA. CDR3 in DNA: TGTGCCAGCAGCTTCTACACAGATACGCAGTATTTT. Translated, it gives CASSFYTDTQYF. The variable domain in full, completed from reference TRBV7-2 and TRBJ2-3, reads GAGVSQSPSNKVTEKGKDVELRCDPISGHTALYWYRQSLGQGLEFLIYFQGNSAPDKSGLPSDRFSAERTGGSVSTLTIQRTQQEDSAVYLCASSFYTDTQYFGPGTRLTVL.

The table lists this clone with a count of one. CDR3 residues: CASSTGNFQPQHF. DNA of the CDR3: TGTGCCAGCTCAACAGGAAATTTTCAGCCCCAGCATTTT. V usage is TRBV18 and J usage is TRBJ1-5; D might be TRBD1 (5 bases). The CDR3 extends over 13 amino acids. V lost 5 bases, J lost 6 bases, and 11 bases lay in between. Per germline, CDR1 KGHSH and CDR2 LQKENI.

The chain uses TRBV7-8 and TRBJ2-7, with D possibly being TRBD1 (6 bases). Germline assignment: CDR1 SGHVS and CDR2 FQNEAQ. The CDR3 extends over 15 amino acids. V lost 0 bases and J lost 5, with 14 bases in between. The CDR3 DNA is TGTGCCAGCAGCTTAGCAGCAGGGGTTTCCCACGAGCAGTACTTC. Translation gives CASSLAAGVSHEQYF.

This chain links TRBV11-3 with TRBJ2-3; 9 bases are a match to TRBD1. The CDR3 consists of 17 residues. Germline-derived CDR1 and CDR2 are SGHNT and YENEEA. The V gene end was trimmed by 0 bases and the J gene end by 3 bases; junction bases not matched to a gene: 7. CDR3 nucleotides: TGTGCCAGCAGCTTAGATGGTCCGGGACAGGGAACAGATACGCAGTATTTT. Its translation: CASSLDGPGQGTDTQYF.

V and J are TRBV28 and TRBJ1-5; D unclear. The CDR3 has 15 residues. Germline CDR1 reads MDHEN; CDR2 reads SYDVKM. V was cut by 8 bases and J by 3 bases, with 17 bases left in between. DNA of the CDR3: TGTGCCAGCGGTGTCCCGATTAGAGACAATCAGCCCCAGCATTTT. As protein: CASGVPIRDNQPQHF.

The chain employs TRBV7-2 and TRBJ2-7, with 9 bases that match TRBD2. Unmatched junction bases numbered 8, after V lost 4 bases and J lost 4 bases. Germline V gene lookup returns CDR1 SGHTA and CDR2 FQGNSA. The CDR3 has 15 amino acids. The CDR3 DNA follows: TGTGCCAGCAGCTCAGAAGCGGGAGGTTTGTACGAGCAGTACTTC. It codes for CASSSEAGGLYEQYF.

The rearrangement links TRBV10-1 to TRBJ2-1, with 9 bases matching TRBD1. The CDR3 extends over 15 amino acids. The V gene end was trimmed by 6 bases and the J gene end by 7 bases; junction bases not matched to a gene: 10. Germline V gene data show CDR1 as WNHNN and CDR2 as SYGVQD (reference sequence). The CDR3: CASSNRDRVVNEQFF. CDR3 DNA sequence: TGCGCCAGCAGCAACCGGGACAGGGTCGTAAATGAGCAGTTCTTC.

The chain recombines TRBV27 with TRBJ2-2, with D tentatively TRBD2 (6 bases). This CDR3 contains 15 residues. Germline values: CDR1 MNHEY, CDR2 SMNVEV (reference sequence). The ends were cut back, 0 bases at V and 3 bases at J, with 8 bases in the middle. The CDR3 loop reads CASSLSGDYTGELFF. In DNA form, the CDR3 reads TGTGCCAGCAGTTTATCGGGGGACTACACCGGGGAGCTGTTTTTT.

The J gene is TRBJ2-6, the V gene TRBV6-9; D is unresolved. V gave up 5 bases and J gave up 5 bases, with 22 bases separating them. The CDR3 consists of 18 residues. Germline lookup yields CDR1 MNHGY and CDR2 SVAAGI. CDR3 loop: CASSRTSPRQSRANVLTF. The DNA for the CDR3 is TGTGCCAGCAGTAGAACTTCGCCTCGACAAAGTCGGGCCAACGTCCTGACTTTC.

The V gene is TRBV10-2, the J gene TRBJ2-5; D gene uncertain. Trimming took off 4 bases at V and 0 bases at J, with 9 bases between the two ends. This CDR3 has 14 amino acids. CDR1 WSHSY and CDR2 SAAADI come from the germline V gene. This chain's CDR3 is CASSVGADQETQYF. The CDR3 region has the DNA TGCGCCAGCAGTGTCGGAGCCGACCAAGAGACCCAGTACTTC.

This clone was seen a few times. The same CDR3 arises from other DNA sequences in this sample as well. V is TRBV5-1 and J is TRBJ1-1; D is unresolved. The CDR3 extends over 13 amino acids. Germline lookup yields CDR1 SGHRS and CDR2 YFSETQ. V dropped 1 base and J dropped 3 bases, with 7 bases sitting between them. The CDR3 coding sequence is TGCGCCAGCAGCTTGCTGGGAGACACTGAAGCTTTCTTT. Protein: CASSLLGDTEAFF.